This T cell receptor (beta chain) was sequenced for a study of cytomegalovirus exposure and HLA in healthy donors. Study results and caveats: A few chains linked to CMV were shown in vitro to be specific for CMV antigens. Later analysis identified several of the most significant clusters that appeared linked to common viral pathogens. Many donors shared some public TCRs, even though most TCR sequences were rare. Sequencing likely generated an artifact that appeared as a cluster of highly shared sequence variants.

Regarding this clone: The antigen is undetermined.

Germline V gene lookup returns CDR1 SGHTA and CDR2 FQGTGA. Between the trimmed V and J ends, which lost 5 bases and 4 bases, there was a span of 24 bases. This CDR3 has 18 residues. The PCR was carried out with 60 Vbeta primers and 13 Jbeta primers. Assay: immunoSEQ multiplex PCR; the TCRdb copy retains only in-frame clones and omits some. The table shows about 160,000 clones, with around 80% occurring only once. Sequencing used PBMCs. This receptor was taken from a man aged 18 to 35 in good health and CMV-seronegative. The V call is TRBV7-3, the J call TRBJ2-1, with D possibly being TRBD2 (6 bases). CDR3 nucleotides: TGTGCCAGCAGCCCCCGGGGCCTTACGGGAGCAGGGTACAATGAGCAGTTCTTC. It translates to CASSPRGLTGAGYNEQFF.